What follows are 25 T cell receptor beta chains derived from one specimen sequenced in a study of OX40 agonist ivuxolimab in advanced cancers. Sequencing used immunoSEQ multiplex PCR; TCRdb keeps in-frame clones, though not all of them. The sample has about 80,000 clones, roughly nine tenths seen once. The sequenced sample was CD4+ or CD8+ T cells sorted from blood, obtained in a trial of the OX40 agonist ivuxolimab. The receptors here all came from an adult with an advanced solid tumor such as melanoma, head and neck, liver or kidney cancer.

The gene calls are TRBV5-1 and TRBJ2-2; 15 bases are shared with TRBD2. The CDR3 has 15 amino acids. J gave up 5 bases and V 4 bases, and 0 bases lay outside the gene matches. Germline V gene data show CDR1 as SGHRS and CDR2 as YFSETQ. CDR3 coding DNA: TGCGCCAGCAGCGGGACTAGCGGGAGGACCGGGGAGCTGTTTTTT. Translation: CASSGTSGRTGELFF.

The V gene is TRBV5-1, the J gene TRBJ2-3; D is ambiguous. The germline V gene encodes CDR1 SGHRS and CDR2 YFSETQ. CDR3 length equals 12 residues. V was cut by 4 bases and J by 3 bases, with 6 bases left in between. CDR3 amino acids: CASSLSTDTQYF. The CDR3 DNA reads as TGCGCCAGCAGCCTGTCTACAGATACGCAGTATTTT.

This chain connects TRBV5-6 to TRBJ2-7; TRBD2 is a possible D gene (5 bases). Trimming took off 0 bases at V and 3 bases at J, with 10 bases between the two ends. CDR1 is SGHDT, CDR2 YYEEEE, per germline. The CDR3 sequence is 14 residues long. This CDR3 reads CASSLAPGLYEQYF. CDR3 nucleotides: TGTGCCAGCAGCTTGGCCCCCGGACTCTACGAGCAGTACTTC.

This sequence joins TRBV2 and TRBJ2-1, with 10 bases matching TRBD1. The junction had 3 bases not matched to a gene; V was cut back by 6 bases and J by 7 bases. The CDR3 length is 13 residues. Germline lookup yields CDR1 SNHLY and CDR2 FYNNEI. The CDR3 nucleotides read TGTGCCAGCAGGCGGGACAGGGGTAATGAGCAGTTCTTC. Translated, it gives CASRRDRGNEQFF.

A word on this clone: The sample has other DNA sequences that encode this CDR3 too. V is TRBV19 and J is TRBJ2-1; 9 nucleotides match TRBD1. Germline CDR1 reads LNHDA; CDR2 reads SQIVND (reference sequence). With V trimmed by 5 bases and J by 10 bases, 6 bases remained unmatched. The CDR3 length is 13 residues. CDR3 DNA: TGTGCCAGTAGTCCCGACAGGGGGTCAGAGCAGTTCTTC. Translated, it gives CASSPDRGSEQFF.

The gene calls are TRBV29-1 and TRBJ2-7, with D perhaps matching TRBD2 (5 bases). The V gene lost 6 bases and the J gene lost 3 bases, with 9 bases spanning the gap. The CDR3 consists of 11 residues. The germline V gene encodes CDR1 SQVTM and CDR2 ANQGSEA. The CDR3 loop is CSVAENYEQYF. The CDR3 nucleotides read TGCAGCGTAGCGGAGAACTACGAGCAGTACTTC.

CDR3 nucleotide sequence: TGTGCCAGCAGACCAGACGGGAACACTGAAGCTTTCTTT. Translation: CASRPDGNTEAFF. The genes are TRBV6-5 and TRBJ1-1; the D is unclear. Trimming stripped 6 bases from V and 1 base from J, with 9 bases between. Germline V lookup: CDR1 MNHEY, CDR2 SVGAGI. The CDR3 consists of 13 residues.

The chain combines TRBV7-2 with TRBJ2-1; 9 bases fit TRBD2. Germline values: CDR1 SGHTA, CDR2 FQGNSA. Unmatched junction bases numbered 8, after V lost 9 bases and J lost 5 bases. There are 14 residues in the CDR3. The CDR3 here is CASTPAGGNNEQFF. DNA of the CDR3: TGTGCCAGTACCCCAGCGGGAGGCAACAATGAGCAGTTCTTC.

V gene TRBV5-1 combines with J gene TRBJ2-1; perhaps TRBD1 as D (7 bases). The germline V gene encodes CDR1 SGHRS and CDR2 YFSETQ. The CDR3 runs to 14 residues. Trimming left V 5 bases short and J 7 bases short, with 16 bases between. The CDR3 protein is CASRTEGARNEQFF. In DNA form, the CDR3 reads TGCGCCAGCAGGACGGAGGGGGCGAGGAATGAGCAGTTCTTC.

The chain combines TRBV5-1 with TRBJ1-2; 8 bases map to TRBD1. The V gene's germline CDR1 is SGHRS and CDR2 YFSETQ. The CDR3 length is 16 residues. Unmatched junction bases numbered 10, after V lost 0 bases and J lost 6 bases. This CDR3 is CASSLGAKGTGNGYTF. CDR3 bases: TGCGCCAGCAGCTTGGGGGCTAAAGGGACAGGTAATGGCTACACCTTC. The complete variable domain, with remaining parts taken from reference TRBV5-1 and TRBJ1-2, reads KAGVTQTPRYLIKTRGQQVTLSCSPISGHRSVSWYQQTPGQGLQFLFEYFSETQRNKGNFPGRFSGRQFSNSRSEMNVSTLELGDSALYLCASSLGAKGTGNGYTFGSGTRLTVV.

The chain recombines TRBV7-2 with TRBJ2-7, with D hard to call. The V gene's germline CDR1 is SGHTA and CDR2 FQGNSA. This CDR3 has 16 residues. The V and J ends lost 3 bases and 0 bases respectively, with 15 bases between them. The CDR3 loop reads CASSFVPSLSSYEQYF. The CDR3 DNA reads as TGTGCCAGCAGCTTTGTGCCCTCCTTGAGCTCCTACGAGCAGTACTTC.

The rearrangement links TRBV5-1 to TRBJ2-3; D gene unclear. V lost 0 bases and J lost 3, with 14 bases in between. The CDR3 sequence is 16 residues long. The germline V gene encodes CDR1 SGHRS and CDR2 YFSETQ. The CDR3: CASSLGHEWGTDTQYF. CDR3 bases: TGCGCCAGCAGCTTGGGTCACGAGTGGGGTACAGATACGCAGTATTTT. Full variable domain (outside the CDR3, taken from reference TRBV5-1 and TRBJ2-3): KAGVTQTPRYLIKTRGQQVTLSCSPISGHRSVSWYQQTPGQGLQFLFEYFSETQRNKGNFPGRFSGRQFSNSRSEMNVSTLELGDSALYLCASSLGHEWGTDTQYFGPGTRLTVL.

The chain joins TRBV14 to TRBJ2-1, with a weak D call TRBD1 (5 bases). Trimming left V 1 base short and J 3 bases short, with 10 bases between. CDR1 SGHDN and CDR2 FVKESK come from the germline V gene. The CDR3 totals 15 residues. The DNA for the CDR3 is TGTGCCAGCAGCCAAGCAGGGCCCCTCTACAATGAGCAGTTCTTC. It encodes CASSQAGPLYNEQFF.

The V and J genes are TRBV5-1 and TRBJ2-7, with 8 bases lining up with TRBD1. J was trimmed by 0 bases and V by 3 bases; bases with no gene match: 5. The CDR3 runs 15 residues. The V gene's germline CDR1 is SGHRS and CDR2 YFSETQ. In nucleotides, the CDR3 is TGCGCCAGCAGCTCAGGGACAGGAGGCTCCTACGAGCAGTACTTC. Encoded protein: CASSSGTGGSYEQYF.

This rearrangement joins TRBV28 to TRBJ1-2; 7 bases match TRBD1. CDR3 length equals 16 residues. Losses at the gene ends were 3 bases for V and 5 bases for J; bases not matched to a gene: 12. Per the germline V gene, CDR1 is MDHEN and CDR2 is SYDVKM. CDR3 amino acids: CASSFSAGGLYYGYTF. For the CDR3, the DNA is TGTGCCAGCAGTTTTAGCGCAGGGGGTCTATATTATGGCTACACCTTC.

This sequence joins TRBV28 and TRBJ2-4; 7 bases align to TRBD1. The CDR3 covers 18 residues. Losses at the gene ends were 5 bases for V and 0 bases for J; bases not matched to a gene: 13. Germline-derived CDR1 and CDR2 are MDHEN and SYDVKM. The DNA for the CDR3 is TGTGCCAGCAGTGAGACAGGGAACCAAATCCTAGCCAAAAACATTCAGTACTTC. It codes for CASSETGNQILAKNIQYF.

The chain has TRBV6-5 and TRBJ2-7, with 8 bases matching TRBD1. With 6 bases clipped from V and 3 bases from J, the junction kept 7 bases outside the gene matches. Per the germline V gene, CDR1 is MNHEY and CDR2 is SVGAGI. This CDR3 is 14 amino acids long. The chain's CDR3 is CASSRPGTGYEQYF. Written as DNA, the CDR3 is TGTGCCAGCAGCCGACCCGGGACAGGCTACGAGCAGTACTTC.

The chain couples TRBV5-5 to TRBJ1-3; TRBD1 might be the D (5 bases). The germline V gene encodes CDR1 SGHKS and CDR2 YYEKEE (reference sequence). This CDR3 spans 14 amino acids. V gave up 0 bases and J gave up 4 bases, with 8 bases separating them. CDR3 bases: TGTGCCAGCAGCTTGGCGACAGAAGGAAACACCATATATTTT. It specifies CASSLATEGNTIYF.

The rearrangement links TRBV7-9 to TRBJ2-1; D is possibly TRBD1 (8 bases). The germline V gene has CDR1 SEHNR and CDR2 FQNEAQ (reference sequence). The germline V and J ends were trimmed by 4 bases and 8 bases, with 15 bases remaining between them. The CDR3 runs to 14 residues. CDR3 in DNA: TGTGCCAGCAGCTCCCGGACAGGGAGGGATGAGCAGTTCTTC. Translation: CASSSRTGRDEQFF.

This clone came up once. V is TRBV7-3 and J is TRBJ2-3; 8 nucleotides agree with TRBD2. This CDR3 is 14 amino acids long. Germline CDR1 SGHTA, CDR2 FQGTGA. V was clipped by 1 base and J by 5 bases; unmatched bases: 2. Here the CDR3 reads CASSLIAGLDTQYF. In DNA form, the CDR3 reads TGTGCCAGCAGCTTAATAGCGGGATTAGATACGCAGTATTTT.

This clone showed up just a few times. V is TRBV7-9 and J is TRBJ2-5, with 7 bases identical to TRBD2. The V gene end was trimmed by 5 bases and the J gene end by 1 base; junction bases not matched to a gene: 7. The germline V gene has CDR1 SEHNR and CDR2 FQNEAQ (reference sequence). This CDR3 region has 15 residues. The CDR3 nucleotides read TGTGCCAGCAGCGGGAGGGGCGGGAGCCAAGAGACCCAGTACTTC. Amino acids: CASSGRGGSQETQYF.

Comment on this clone: The identical CDR3 is also encoded by other nucleotide sequences in the sample. The V gene is TRBV18, the J gene TRBJ2-3, with D possibly TRBD1 on 8 matching bases. CDR3 length: 15 amino acids. The V and J ends lost 3 bases and 3 bases respectively, with 13 bases between them. Germline lookup yields CDR1 KGHSH and CDR2 LQKENI. The CDR3 protein is CASSPGQGGTDTQYF. The CDR3 DNA is TGTGCCAGCTCACCCGGACAGGGAGGGACAGATACGCAGTATTTT.

The V and J genes are TRBV2 and TRBJ2-5; tentatively, D is TRBD1 (6 bases). Germline V CDR1 and CDR2: SNHLY, FYNNEI. The CDR3 is 17 amino acids. Trimming removed 6 bases at V and 0 bases at J, with 20 bases between. In nucleotides, the CDR3 is TGTGCCAGCAGACATCGCCTCTCTGGGACATACCAAGAGACCCAGTACTTC. Translated, it gives CASRHRLSGTYQETQYF.

V is TRBV9 and J is TRBJ2-3; D is possibly TRBD2 (5 bases). The V and J ends lost 3 bases and 4 bases respectively, with 15 bases between them. The germline CDR1 and CDR2 sequences are SGDLS and YYNGEE. The length of the CDR3 is 15 residues. CDR3 in DNA: TGTGCCAGCAGCGCCCCCACTAGAAGGGCAGATACGCAGTATTTT. Amino acid sequence: CASSAPTRRADTQYF.

This chain uses TRBV4-2 with TRBJ2-2; TRBD2 is a possible D gene (7 bases). The CDR3 is 20 residues long. Between the trimmed V and J ends, which lost 1 base and 4 bases, there was a span of 25 bases. CDR1 is LGHNA and CDR2 is YNFKEQ in the germline V gene. In DNA form, the CDR3 reads TGTGCCAGCAGCCAAGGGGAAGGGGGAGCACGGGACTACCCCACCGGGGAGCTGTTTTTT. It codes for CASSQGEGGARDYPTGELFF.